This T cell receptor beta chain was sequenced during a study of STAT3 mutations in large granular lymphocyte leukemia (dated by TCRdb to between 2019 and 2020). Background on the whole study: Canonical activating STAT3 mutations were detected in roughly half of the longitudinally sequenced T-LGLL patients. Over half of the T-LGLL patients were given one or more immunosuppressive therapy regimens, and around 40% of those treated had a hematologic response. To reconstruct clonal hierarchy and dynamics, serial deep sequencing of TCRbeta CDR3 and STAT3 was performed in patients with T-cell large granular lymphocyte leukemia. More than 15 representative T-LGLL cases were selected from an initial cohort of approximately 200 LGL patients for longitudinal TCRbeta and STAT3 sequencing. As controls, the study also included longitudinal sequencing of a couple of patients with natural killer LGL leukemia. For each patient, sequencing was performed at an average of approximately 4 time points, with a range of 2 to 8 samplings.

Points the paper makes about the study in general: TCR clonotype switching after therapy was seen in about 35% of the 18 patients, with all newly emerging clones being STAT3 wild type. In several patients, dominant TCR clone burden exceeded STAT3 mutant burden, suggesting STAT3 mutation arose secondarily within a pre-expanded clone. Linking therapy response to changes in TCR clonal burden was complicated by variable intervals between samplings and by differing treatment regimens. Because no samples were available when a clone first appeared, clonal expansion was inferred from samplings taken at other points. All T-LGLL patients had at least one immunodominant TCRbeta clonotype, and roughly half had multiple immunodominant subclonotypes. Since codominant clonotypes persisted in some patients, a small but highly pathogenic clone may have gone undetected.

A word on this clone: The specificity of this receptor is unknown. No base-level quality is on record; no much larger clone is a single base apart.

DNA was extracted from blood mononuclear cells, and the same DNA was used for both TCR and STAT3 sequencing. TCRbeta libraries were sequenced on an Illumina MiSeq, and an average of about 41,000 productive templates per sample was obtained. The immunoSEQ assay, which uses multiplex PCR amplification, was used to generate TCRbeta CDR3 libraries. Per the source publication's procedure: Repertoire diversity was calculated as previously defined, with values near 0 taken to indicate extremely monoclonal samples. The table was pulled from immuneACCESS by TCRdb, which kept in-frame rearrangements only. Such tables lose some clones; where checked, under half of the loss comes from unresolved V genes, and the rest has no known cause. V and J calls and clone size are as listed in that table; D and trimming were resolved from the DNA. The sample table shows around 26,000 clones, and about 94% are seen once. About 6.5% of the sample is in the top ten clones.

Reading the germline V gene gives CDR1 MNHEY and CDR2 SVGAGI. Inclusive of the bounding cysteine and phenylalanine, the CDR3 is 15 residues long. The only DNA kept is the CDR3, 45 bases in frame from the first base. Trimmed from V: 6 bases; trimmed from J: 4 bases; junction bases lacking a gene match: 8. This TCR derives from a man aged 35 to 55 with T-cell large granular lymphocyte leukemia. Some clones in this sample may be carry-over from other donors' samples. The age is the age at diagnosis. The sequenced material came from peripheral blood mononuclear cells. The chain was built from TRBV6-5 and TRBJ1-5; 8 central nucleotides agree with TRBD1. Read as DNA, the sequence is TGTGCCAGCAGCAGGGGGCGGGTTAGTAATCAGCCCCAGCATTTT. Translated, it gives CASSRGRVSNQPQHF.